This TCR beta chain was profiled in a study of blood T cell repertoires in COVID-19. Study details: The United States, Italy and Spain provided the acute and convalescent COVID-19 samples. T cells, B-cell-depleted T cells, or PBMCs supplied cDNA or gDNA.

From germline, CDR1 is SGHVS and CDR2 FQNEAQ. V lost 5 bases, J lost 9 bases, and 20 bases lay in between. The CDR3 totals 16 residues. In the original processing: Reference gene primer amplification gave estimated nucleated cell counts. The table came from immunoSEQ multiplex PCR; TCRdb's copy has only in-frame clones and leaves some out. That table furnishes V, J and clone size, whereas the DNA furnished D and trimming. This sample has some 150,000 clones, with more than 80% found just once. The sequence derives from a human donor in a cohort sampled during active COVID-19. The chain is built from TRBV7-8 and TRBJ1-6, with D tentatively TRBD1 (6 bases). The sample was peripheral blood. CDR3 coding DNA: TGTGCCAGCAGCCAAACGGGGGGGGGCAGTTCTTCACCCCTCCACTTT. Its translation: CASSQTGGGSSSPLHF.